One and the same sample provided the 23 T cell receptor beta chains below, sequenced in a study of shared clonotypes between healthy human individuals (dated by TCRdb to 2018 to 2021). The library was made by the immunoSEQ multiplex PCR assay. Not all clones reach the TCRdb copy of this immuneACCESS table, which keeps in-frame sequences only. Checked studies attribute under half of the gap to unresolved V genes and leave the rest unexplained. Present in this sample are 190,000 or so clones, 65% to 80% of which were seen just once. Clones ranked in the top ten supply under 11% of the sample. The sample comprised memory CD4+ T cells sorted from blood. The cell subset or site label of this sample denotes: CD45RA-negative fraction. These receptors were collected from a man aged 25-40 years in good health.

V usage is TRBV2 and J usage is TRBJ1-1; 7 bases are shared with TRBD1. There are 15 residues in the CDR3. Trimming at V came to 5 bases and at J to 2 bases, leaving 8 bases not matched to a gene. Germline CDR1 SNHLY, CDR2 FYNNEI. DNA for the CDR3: TGTGCCAGCAGTTTCGGCGGGACAGTCAACACTGAAGCTTTCTTT. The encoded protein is CASSFGGTVNTEAFF.

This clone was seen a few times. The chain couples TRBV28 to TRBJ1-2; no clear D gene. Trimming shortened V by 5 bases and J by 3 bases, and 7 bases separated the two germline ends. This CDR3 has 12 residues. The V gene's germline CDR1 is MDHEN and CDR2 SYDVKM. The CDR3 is CASSDTHYGYTF. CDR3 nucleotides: TGTGCCAGCAGTGACACCCACTATGGCTACACCTTC.

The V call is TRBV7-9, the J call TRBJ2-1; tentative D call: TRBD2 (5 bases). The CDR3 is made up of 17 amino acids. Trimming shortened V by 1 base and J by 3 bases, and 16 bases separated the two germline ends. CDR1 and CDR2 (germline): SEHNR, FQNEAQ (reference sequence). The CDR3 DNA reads TGTGCCAGCAGCTTAGTCCGCGGGTCCCCGGACTACAATGAGCAGTTCTTC. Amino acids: CASSLVRGSPDYNEQFF. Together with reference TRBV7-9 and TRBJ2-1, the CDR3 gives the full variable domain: DTGVSQNPRHKITKRGQNVTFRCDPISEHNRLYWYRQTLGQGPEFLTYFQNEAQLEKSRLLSDRFSAERPKGSFSTLEIQRTEQGDSAMYLCASSLVRGSPDYNEQFFGPGTRLTVL.

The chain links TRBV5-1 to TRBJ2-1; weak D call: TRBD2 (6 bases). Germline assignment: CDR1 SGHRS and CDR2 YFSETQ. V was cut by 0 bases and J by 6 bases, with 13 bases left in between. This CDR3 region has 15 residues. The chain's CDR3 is CASSLGVADSNEQFF. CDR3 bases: TGCGCCAGCAGCTTGGGGGTAGCGGATTCCAATGAGCAGTTCTTC.

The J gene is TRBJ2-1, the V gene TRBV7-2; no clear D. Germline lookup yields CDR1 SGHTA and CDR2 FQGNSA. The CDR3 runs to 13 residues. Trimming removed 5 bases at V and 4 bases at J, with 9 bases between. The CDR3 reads CASSIVIYNEQFF. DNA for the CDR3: TGTGCCAGCAGCATCGTAATATACAATGAGCAGTTCTTC.

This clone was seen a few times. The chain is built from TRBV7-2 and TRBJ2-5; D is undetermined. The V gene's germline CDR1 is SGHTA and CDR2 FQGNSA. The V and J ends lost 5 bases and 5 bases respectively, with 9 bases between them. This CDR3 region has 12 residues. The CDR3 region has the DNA TGTGCCAGCAGCCCGGTTGGGGAGACCCAGTACTTC. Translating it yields CASSPVGETQYF. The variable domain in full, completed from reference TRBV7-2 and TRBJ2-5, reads GAGVSQSPSNKVTEKGKDVELRCDPISGHTALYWYRQSLGQGLEFLIYFQGNSAPDKSGLPSDRFSAERTGGSVSTLTIQRTQQEDSAVYLCASSPVGETQYFGPGTRLLVL.

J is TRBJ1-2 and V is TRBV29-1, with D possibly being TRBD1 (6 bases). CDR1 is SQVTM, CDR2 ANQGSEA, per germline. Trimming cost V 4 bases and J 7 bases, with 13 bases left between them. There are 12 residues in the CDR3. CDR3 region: CSVGQDIFGYTF. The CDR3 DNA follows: TGCAGCGTTGGACAGGACATATTTGGCTACACCTTC.

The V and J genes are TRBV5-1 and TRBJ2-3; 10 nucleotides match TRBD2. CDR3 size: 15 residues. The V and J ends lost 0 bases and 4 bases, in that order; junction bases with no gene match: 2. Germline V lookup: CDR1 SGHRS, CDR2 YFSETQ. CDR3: CASSLALAGADTQYF. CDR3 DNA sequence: TGCGCCAGCAGCTTGGCCCTAGCGGGAGCAGATACGCAGTATTTT.

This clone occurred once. CDR3 residues: CASSLVAGVRQETQYF. The CDR3 DNA is TGCGCCAGCAGCTTGGTAGCGGGAGTACGCCAAGAGACCCAGTACTTC. The chain combines TRBV5-1 with TRBJ2-5, with 9 bases identical to TRBD2. CDR1 is SGHRS and CDR2 is YFSETQ in the germline V gene. The trim removed 0 bases at V and 1 base at J, leaving 4 bases unmatched. The CDR3 has 16 amino acids.

The CDR3 DNA sequence: TGTGCCAGCAGCCAGGACAGAAGCGAGCAGTACTTC. It codes for CASSQDRSEQYF. The V gene is TRBV6-5, the J gene TRBJ2-7, with TRBD1 as a possible D gene (6 bases). With 6 bases removed from V and 6 bases from J, the gap between germline ends came to 12 bases. The CDR3 loop spans 12 amino acids. The germline CDR1 and CDR2 sequences are MNHEY and SVGAGI.

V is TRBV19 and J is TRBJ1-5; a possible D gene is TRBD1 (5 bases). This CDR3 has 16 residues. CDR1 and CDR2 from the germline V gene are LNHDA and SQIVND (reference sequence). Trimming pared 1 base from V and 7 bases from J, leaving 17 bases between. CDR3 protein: CASSIVRGKNDQPQHF. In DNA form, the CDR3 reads TGTGCCAGTAGTATAGTAAGGGGTAAGAATGACCAGCCCCAGCATTTT.

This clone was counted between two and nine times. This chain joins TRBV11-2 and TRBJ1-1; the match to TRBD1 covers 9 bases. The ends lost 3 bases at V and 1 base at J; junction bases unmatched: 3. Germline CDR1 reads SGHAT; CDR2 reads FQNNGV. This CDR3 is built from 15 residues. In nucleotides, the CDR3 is TGTGCCAGCAGCTTCCGGGGACAGGGGAACACTGAAGCTTTCTTT. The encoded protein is CASSFRGQGNTEAFF. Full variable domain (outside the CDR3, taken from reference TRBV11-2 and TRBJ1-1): EAGVAQSPRYKIIEKRQSVAFWCNPISGHATLYWYQQILGQGPKLLIQFQNNGVVDDSQLPKDRFSAERLKGVDSTLKIQPAKLEDSAVYLCASSFRGQGNTEAFFGQGTRLTVV.

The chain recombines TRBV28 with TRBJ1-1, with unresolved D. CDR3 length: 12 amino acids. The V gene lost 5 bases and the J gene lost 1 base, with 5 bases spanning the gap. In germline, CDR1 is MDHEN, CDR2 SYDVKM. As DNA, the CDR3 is TGTGCCAGCAGTACATCGAACACTGAAGCTTTCTTT. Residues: CASSTSNTEAFF.

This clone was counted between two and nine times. The CDR3 nucleotides are TGTGCCAGCAGTTTGGACAGATCGAGCAATCAGCCCCAGCATTTT. Its protein is CASSLDRSSNQPQHF. The rearrangement links TRBV2 to TRBJ1-5; tentative D call: TRBD1 (6 bases). Looked up from germline, CDR1 is SNHLY and CDR2 is FYNNEI. This CDR3 region has 15 residues. V lost 5 bases and J lost 1, with 12 bases in between.

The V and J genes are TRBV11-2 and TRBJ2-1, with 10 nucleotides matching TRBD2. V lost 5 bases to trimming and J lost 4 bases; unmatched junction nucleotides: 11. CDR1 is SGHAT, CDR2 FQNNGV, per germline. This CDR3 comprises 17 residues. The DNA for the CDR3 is TGTGCCAGCAGCGACCTTAGCGGGAGGCACGATTACAATGAGCAGTTCTTC. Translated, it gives CASSDLSGRHDYNEQFF.

CDR3: CASSPPDRGLAGAYEQYF. Here the CDR3 DNA reads TGTGCCAGCAGTCCCCCGGACAGGGGGCTAGCGGGAGCCTACGAGCAGTACTTC. V is TRBV25-1 and J is TRBJ2-7; D perhaps matches TRBD1 (11 bases). Germline lookup yields CDR1 MGHDK and CDR2 SYGVNS. The CDR3 sequence is 18 residues long. Trimming took off 5 bases at V and 2 bases at J, with 25 bases between the two ends.

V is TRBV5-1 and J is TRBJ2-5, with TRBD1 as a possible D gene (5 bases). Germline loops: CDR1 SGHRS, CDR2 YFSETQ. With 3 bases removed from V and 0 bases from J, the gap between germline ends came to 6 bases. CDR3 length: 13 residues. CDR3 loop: CASSSDNQETQYF. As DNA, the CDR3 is TGCGCCAGCAGCTCGGACAACCAAGAGACCCAGTACTTC.

In DNA, the CDR3 is TGCGCCAGCAGCCGGGACAGCCTTGGGGCCGGGGAGACCCAGTACTTC. It encodes CASSRDSLGAGETQYF. The rearrangement uses TRBV5-1 and TRBJ2-5, with 7 bases identical to TRBD1. With V trimmed by 4 bases and J by 5 bases, 14 bases remained unmatched. The CDR3 spans 16 residues. The germline V gene encodes CDR1 SGHRS and CDR2 YFSETQ. The variable domain in full, with the rest retrieved from reference TRBV5-1 and TRBJ2-5, is KAGVTQTPRYLIKTRGQQVTLSCSPISGHRSVSWYQQTPGQGLQFLFEYFSETQRNKGNFPGRFSGRQFSNSRSEMNVSTLELGDSALYLCASSRDSLGAGETQYFGPGTRLLVL.

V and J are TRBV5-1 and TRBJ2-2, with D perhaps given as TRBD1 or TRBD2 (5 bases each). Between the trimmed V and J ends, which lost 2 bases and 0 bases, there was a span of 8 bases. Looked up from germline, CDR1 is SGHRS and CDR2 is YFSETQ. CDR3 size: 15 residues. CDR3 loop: CASSLGDANTGELFF. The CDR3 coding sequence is TGCGCCAGCAGCTTAGGGGACGCGAACACCGGGGAGCTGTTTTTT. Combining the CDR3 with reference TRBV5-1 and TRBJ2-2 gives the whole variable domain KAGVTQTPRYLIKTRGQQVTLSCSPISGHRSVSWYQQTPGQGLQFLFEYFSETQRNKGNFPGRFSGRQFSNSRSEMNVSTLELGDSALYLCASSLGDANTGELFFGEGSRLTVL.

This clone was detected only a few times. CDR3 DNA: TGTGCCAGCAGCTTAGAGGCGGGAGGGCCGTACGAGCAGTACTTC. Amino acid sequence: CASSLEAGGPYEQYF. The V gene is TRBV7-2, the J gene TRBJ2-7; 9 bases fit TRBD2. Germline CDR1 and CDR2: SGHTA and FQGNSA. The CDR3 covers 15 residues. V gave up 1 base and J gave up 4 bases; unmatched junction bases: 5.

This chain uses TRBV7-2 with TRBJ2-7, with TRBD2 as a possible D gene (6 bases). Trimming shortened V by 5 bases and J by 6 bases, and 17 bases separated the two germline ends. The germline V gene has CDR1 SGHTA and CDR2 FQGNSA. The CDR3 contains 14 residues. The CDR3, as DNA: TGTGCCAGCAGCGTCCGGGACTGGGGCTTCGAGCAGTACTTC. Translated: CASSVRDWGFEQYF.

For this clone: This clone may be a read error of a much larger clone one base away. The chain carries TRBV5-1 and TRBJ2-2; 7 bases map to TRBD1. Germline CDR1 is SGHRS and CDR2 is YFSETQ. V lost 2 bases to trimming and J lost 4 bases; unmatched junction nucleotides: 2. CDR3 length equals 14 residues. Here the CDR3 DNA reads TGCGCCAGCAGCTTCAAGGGGGCCACCGGGGAGCTGTTTTTT. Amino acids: CASSFKGATGELFF. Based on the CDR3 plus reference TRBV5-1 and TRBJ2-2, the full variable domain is KAGVTQTPRYLIKTRGQQVTLSCSPISGHRSVSWYQQTPGQGLQFLFEYFSETQRNKGNFPGRFSGRQFSNSRSEMNVSTLELGDSALYLCASSFKGATGELFFGEGSRLTVL.

CDR3 sequence: CASSWDAYYEQYF. DNA of the CDR3: TGTGCCAGCAGCTGGGACGCGTACTACGAGCAGTACTTC. J is TRBJ2-7 and V is TRBV6-1, with D perhaps matching TRBD1 or TRBD2 (5 bases each). The V and J ends lost 6 bases and 3 bases respectively, with 12 bases between them. CDR3 length equals 13 residues. Per germline, CDR1 MNHNS and CDR2 SASEGT.